This T cell receptor beta chain emerged from a study of Graves' ophthalmopathy and Graves' hyperthyroidism. The TCR beta CDR3 regions underwent amplification from RNA transcripts. The first-round RT-PCR employed HTBI primers together with the Qiagen OneStep RT-PCR kit. A multiplex PCR was then performed as the second round. TCRdb reprocessed the multiplex PCR reads with MiXCR, giving one entry per CDR3 protein. Of hundreds of thousands of distinct CDR3 sequences listed, 20% to 25% are singletons. V was shortened by 5 bases and J by 0 bases, with 25 bases between the two germline ends. CDR3 length equals 18 residues. From germline, CDR1 is SQVTM and CDR2 ANQGSEA.

The sequenced material came from peripheral blood. The clonotype was recovered from a woman aged 18-30 years with stable Graves' hyperthyroidism. The V and J genes are TRBV29-1 and TRBJ2-5; the D call may be TRBD1 or TRBD2 (5 bases each). The CDR3 loop reads CSVSGKTKGPMYQETQYF. The CDR3 DNA sequence: TGCAGCGTTAGTGGGAAGACTAAGGGACCGATGTACCAAGAGACCCAGTACTTC.